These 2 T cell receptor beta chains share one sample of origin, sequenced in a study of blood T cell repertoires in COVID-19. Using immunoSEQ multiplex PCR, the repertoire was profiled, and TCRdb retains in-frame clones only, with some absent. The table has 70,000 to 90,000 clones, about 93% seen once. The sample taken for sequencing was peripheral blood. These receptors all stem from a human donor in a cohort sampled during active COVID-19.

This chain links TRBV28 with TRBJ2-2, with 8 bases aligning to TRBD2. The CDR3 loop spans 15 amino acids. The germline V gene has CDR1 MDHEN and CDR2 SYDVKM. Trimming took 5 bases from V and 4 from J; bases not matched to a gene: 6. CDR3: CASSTGGAGTGELFF. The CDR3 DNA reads TGTGCCAGCAGTACGGGGGGGGCAGGCACCGGGGAGCTGTTTTTT.

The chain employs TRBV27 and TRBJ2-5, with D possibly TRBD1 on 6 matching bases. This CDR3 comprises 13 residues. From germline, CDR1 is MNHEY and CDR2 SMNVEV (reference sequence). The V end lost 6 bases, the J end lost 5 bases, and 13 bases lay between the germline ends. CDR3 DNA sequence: TGTGCCAGCAGAAAACAGGGTGCGGAGACCCAGTACTTC. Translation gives CASRKQGAETQYF.